This T cell receptor beta chain derives from a study of T-cell reconstitution after alpha-beta-depleted transplantation in children. General study findings and limits: T-cell counts and diversity were attributed mostly to newly produced T cells one year after transplant. Expanded graft clones numbering several hundred reportedly gave rise to alpha-beta T cells about two months after transplant. High day-60 TCRbeta diversity in some patients came from surviving recipient T cells and thymic progenitors.

The CDR3 has 15 amino acids. V was pared by 6 bases and J by 5 bases, with 11 bases of the junction left unmatched. Germline V gene lookup returns CDR1 DFQATT and CDR2 SNEGSKA (reference sequence). Points on this clonotype: The antigen is undetermined.

Preparation of the TCRbeta library involved a method that used unique molecular identifiers. In TCRdb, the PCR reads were re-called with MiXCR into one record per CDR3 protein. The sample consists of roughly 570,000 distinct CDR3 sequences, roughly 30% of them appearing once. The rearrangement uses TRBV20-1 and TRBJ2-2, with 8 nucleotides matching TRBD1. Here the sequenced sample was PBMCs, taken before TCRalphabeta/CD19-depleted stem cell transplant. The receptor was derived from a boy under two years old with Wiskott-Aldrich syndrome, due to receive a stem cell transplant. The DNA for the CDR3 is TGCAGTGCCCAGAGTAGGAGACAGGGGACCGGGGAGCTGTTTTTT. Translating it yields CSAQSRRQGTGELFF.